The next 30 T cell receptor beta chains were all read from a single sample in a study of cytomegalovirus exposure and HLA in healthy donors. The PCR contained 60 Vbeta and 13 Jbeta primers. This table comes from immunoSEQ multiplex PCR, and its TCRdb copy is limited to in-frame clones, with some not included. This sample has 150,000 to 200,000 clones; 84% occur once, and the top ten carry around 5%. Material for sequencing was PBMCs. These receptors came from a man aged 18 to 35 in good health and CMV-seronegative.

The genes are TRBV5-1 and TRBJ1-4; 7 bases align to TRBD1. Germline assignment: CDR1 SGHRS and CDR2 YFSETQ. This CDR3 comprises 14 residues. V was clipped by 4 bases and J by 2 bases; unmatched bases: 2. CDR3 DNA: TGCGCCAGCAGCCCGGACAGGACTAATGAAAAACTGTTTTTT. This sequence encodes CASSPDRTNEKLFF.

The CDR3 DNA is TGTGCCAGCAGCTTAGATCTCCGGGGATCTATCCAAGAGACCCAGTACTTC. This codes for CASSLDLRGSIQETQYF. The chain links TRBV7-9 to TRBJ2-5, with a weak D call TRBD2 (5 bases). This CDR3 is 17 amino acids long. V was cut by 1 base and J by 1 base, with 16 bases left in between. CDR1 and CDR2 (germline): SEHNR, FQNEAQ (reference sequence).

CDR3: CASSHWDFASTDTQYF. Here the CDR3 DNA reads TGTGCCAGCTCACACTGGGACTTCGCTAGCACAGATACGCAGTATTTT. This chain uses TRBV18 with TRBJ2-3; possibly TRBD2 for D (6 bases). CDR3 length equals 16 residues. Germline V gene sequence: CDR1 KGHSH, CDR2 LQKENI. The V and J ends lost 4 bases and 0 bases respectively, with 14 bases between them.

This rearrangement joins TRBV5-1 to TRBJ2-2; D unclear. CDR3 size: 15 residues. V lost 6 bases, J lost 0 bases, and 12 bases lay in between. Germline V gene data show CDR1 as SGHRS and CDR2 as YFSETQ. The CDR3 here is CASTPDLANTGELFF. CDR3 in DNA: TGCGCCAGCACCCCCGATCTAGCGAACACCGGGGAGCTGTTTTTT.

This chain joins TRBV7-8 and TRBJ2-1; TRBD2 might be the D (5 bases). CDR1 SGHVS and CDR2 FQNEAQ come from the germline V gene. Trimming pared 1 base from V and 3 bases from J, leaving 10 bases between. CDR3 length: 15 residues. CDR3: CASSLGPSSYNEQFF. The CDR3 nucleotides are TGTGCCAGCAGCTTAGGACCTAGCAGCTACAATGAGCAGTTCTTC.

The CDR3 protein is CASNGAGGYNEQFF. DNA for the CDR3: TGTGCCAGCAACGGAGCGGGAGGCTACAATGAGCAGTTCTTC. The chain is built from TRBV6-1 and TRBJ2-1; 9 bases are a match to TRBD2. Germline-derived CDR1 and CDR2 are MNHNS and SASEGT. V was pared by 7 bases and J by 3 bases, with 4 bases of the junction left unmatched. The CDR3 is made up of 14 amino acids.

V is TRBV4-1 and J is TRBJ1-1; D may be TRBD1 (5 bases). The V end lost 1 base, the J end lost 5 bases, and 8 bases lay between the germline ends. Per germline, CDR1 MGHRA and CDR2 YSYEKL. There are 13 residues in the CDR3. CDR3 in DNA: TGCGCCAGCAGCCAAGTGGAGGGGACTGAAGCTTTCTTT. Protein product: CASSQVEGTEAFF.

This clone was detected a few times. At one of its ends the junction is not consistent with the germline gene, which may arise from a read error. This chain connects TRBV7-9 to TRBJ1-5, with D maybe TRBD1 (6 bases). CDR3 length: 16 residues. The germline V gene has CDR1 SEHNR and CDR2 FQNEAQ (reference sequence). This CDR3 is CSSSLAGEGSNQPQHF. The CDR3 DNA reads TGTTCCAGCAGCTTAGCAGGGGAAGGGAGCAATCAGCCCCAGCATTTT.

The rearrangement links TRBV2 to TRBJ2-5; perhaps TRBD2 as D (6 bases). The end of the DNA aligns better with TRBJ2-7, so the J call may be wrong. Germline CDR1 reads SNHLY; CDR2 reads FYNNEI. CDR3 size: 13 residues. The CDR3 DNA reads as TGTGCCAGCCTTCTAAGGGAGGACTACGAGCAGTACTTC. Translating gives CASLLREDYEQYF.

The J gene is TRBJ2-5, the V gene TRBV11-2; TRBD1 matches 9 bases. CDR1 is SGHAT, CDR2 FQNNGV, per germline. The length of the CDR3 is 14 residues. V lost 5 bases to trimming and J lost 4 bases; unmatched junction nucleotides: 5. CDR3 DNA sequence: TGTGCCAGCAGCCCGAGACAGGGGGTAGAGACCCAGTACTTC. This encodes CASSPRQGVETQYF.

The rearrangement links TRBV2 to TRBJ2-3; D is unclear. The germline gives CDR1 SNHLY, CDR2 FYNNEI. Trimming cost V 6 bases and J 1 base, with 14 bases left between them. This CDR3 comprises 15 residues. Here the CDR3 reads CASREASTGTDTQYF. The CDR3, as DNA: TGTGCCAGCAGAGAGGCTTCTACTGGCACAGATACGCAGTATTTT.

This clone was recorded a few times. The chain links TRBV10-1 to TRBJ2-3; weak D call: TRBD2 (5 bases). Germline-derived CDR1 and CDR2 are WNHNN and SYGVQD (reference sequence). The V end lost 3 bases, the J end lost 11 bases, and 9 bases lay between the germline ends. The CDR3 spans 11 residues. The CDR3 is CASSDGRRQYF. The CDR3 bases are TGCGCCAGCAGTGATGGGAGAAGGCAGTATTTT.

The chain employs TRBV19 and TRBJ2-1; 9 nucleotides match TRBD2. CDR1 is LNHDA and CDR2 is SQIVND in the germline V gene (reference sequence). V trimming: 5 bases; J trimming: 6 bases; junction bases outside the gene matches: 2. The CDR3 loop spans 13 amino acids. CDR3 nucleotide sequence: TGTGCCAGTAGTCCGGGACTAGCCAATGAGCAGTTCTTC. Its translation: CASSPGLANEQFF.

In its sample, this clone was seen once. The chain employs TRBV6-5 and TRBJ1-3, with D hard to call. Germline V lookup: CDR1 MNHEY, CDR2 SVGAGI. V was shortened by 5 bases and J by 5 bases, with 7 bases between the two germline ends. This CDR3 region has 12 residues. For the CDR3, the DNA is TGTGCCAGCAGTCGAGACAGAAACACCATATATTTT. Protein sequence: CASSRDRNTIYF.

The V gene is TRBV9, the J gene TRBJ1-1; 8 bases line up with TRBD1. J lost 1 base, V lost 0 bases, and 8 bases had no gene match. Germline V gene sequence: CDR1 SGDLS, CDR2 YYNGEE. The CDR3 length is 17 residues. CDR3 DNA sequence: TGTGCCAGCAGCGTAGGCAGGGGGCGTCGGAAGAACACTGAAGCTTTCTTT. The encoded protein is CASSVGRGRRKNTEAFF.

V usage is TRBV7-9 and J usage is TRBJ2-1; possible D gene TRBD1, 6 bases. Germline loops: CDR1 SEHNR, CDR2 FQNEAQ (reference sequence). The CDR3 loop spans 16 amino acids. Trimming removed 4 bases at V and 5 bases at J, with 18 bases between. The CDR3 region is CASSSTRTVANNEQFF. The CDR3 bases are TGTGCCAGCAGCTCTACGAGGACAGTTGCTAACAATGAGCAGTTCTTC.

This chain uses TRBV6-1 with TRBJ1-5, with D perhaps matching TRBD1 (5 bases). The CDR3 covers 14 residues. Germline V gene data show CDR1 as MNHNS and CDR2 as SASEGT. V dropped 1 base and J dropped 4 bases, with 8 bases sitting between them. The CDR3 spells CASSEGGRNQPQHF. The CDR3 region has the DNA TGTGCCAGCAGTGAAGGGGGCAGAAATCAGCCCCAGCATTTT.

As regards this clone: One end of the junction varies from germline; a read error may be responsible. V gene TRBV5-4 combines with J gene TRBJ2-5; tentative D call: TRBD2 (6 bases). CDR1 is SGHNT, CDR2 YYREEE, per germline (reference sequence). CDR3 length: 14 amino acids. This CDR3 is CASSLGGDRETQYF. The CDR3 nucleotides are TGTGCCAGCAGTTTGGGCGGGGATCGAGAGACCCAGTACTTC.

This chain joins TRBV5-1 and TRBJ1-6, with D maybe TRBD1 (6 bases). This CDR3 comprises 16 residues. Germline-derived CDR1 and CDR2 are SGHRS and YFSETQ. V lost 0 bases and J 9 bases, leaving 16 bases between the germline ends. The DNA for the CDR3 is TGCGCCAGCAGCTTGGCCGGGGGGGCCGCAAGTTCACCCCTCCACTTT. Its protein is CASSLAGGAASSPLHF.

The V and J genes are TRBV6-5 and TRBJ2-7; the D gene is possibly TRBD1 (5 bases). V was clipped by 8 bases and J by 2 bases, with 16 bases between them. Germline V lookup: CDR1 MNHEY, CDR2 SVGAGI. There are 14 residues in the CDR3. The DNA for the CDR3 is TGTGCCAGCCAGGAACAGGACCTTCCCTACGAGCAGTACTTC. It codes for CASQEQDLPYEQYF.

As for this clone: An end of the junction does not agree with germline; a read error may underlie this. Other nucleotide sequences from this sample produce the same CDR3. The V call is TRBV6-6, the J call TRBJ2-5; TRBD1 aligns across 7 bases. The end of the DNA fits TRBJ2-7 better, so the J call may be wrong. Looked up from germline, CDR1 is MNHNY and CDR2 is SVGAGI (reference sequence). There are 13 residues in the CDR3. CDR3 region: CASSSYRGDEQYF. DNA of the CDR3: TGCGCCAGCAGTTCCTACAGGGGAGACGAGCAGTACTTC.

The genes are TRBV27 and TRBJ2-1; 10 bases are a match to TRBD1. J gave up 6 bases and V 9 bases, and 8 bases lay outside the gene matches. The CDR3 consists of 14 residues. Germline CDR1 and CDR2: MNHEY and SMNVEV (reference sequence). In DNA form, the CDR3 reads TGTGCCAGTCCTCCGGGACAGGGGACCAATGAGCAGTTCTTC. Translated, it gives CASPPGQGTNEQFF.

This chain's CDR3 is CASSPWGGWNEQFF. CDR3 sequence (DNA): TGTGCCAGCAGCCCGTGGGGGGGGTGGAATGAGCAGTTCTTC. V is TRBV11-3 and J is TRBJ2-1; 7 bases agree with TRBD2. The CDR3 runs 14 residues. The V gene end was trimmed by 5 bases and the J gene end by 7 bases; junction bases not matched to a gene: 8. Germline V CDR1 and CDR2: SGHNT, YENEEA.

CDR3 residues: CASRKTGPTGELFF. In DNA form, the CDR3 reads TGTGCCAGTAGGAAGACAGGGCCCACCGGGGAGCTGTTTTTT. The rearrangement joins TRBV19 to TRBJ2-2; the match to TRBD1 covers 7 bases. The J segment lost 4 bases and the V segment lost 6 bases, leaving 5 bases of the junction unmatched. Germline V gene data show CDR1 as LNHDA and CDR2 as SQIVND (reference sequence). This CDR3 has 14 amino acids.

The V and J genes are TRBV7-9 and TRBJ2-5; 9 bases align to TRBD2. Per the germline V gene, CDR1 is SEHNR and CDR2 is FQNEAQ (reference sequence). Unmatched junction bases numbered 8, after V lost 1 base and J lost 5 bases. The CDR3 has 16 amino acids. CDR3 sequence: CASSLGARGGVETQYF. The CDR3 coding sequence is TGTGCCAGCAGCTTAGGCGCGCGGGGGGGAGTTGAGACCCAGTACTTC.

This sequence joins TRBV11-2 and TRBJ2-1, with 9 bases fitting TRBD1. The V segment lost 8 bases and the J segment 12 bases; nucleotides outside the gene matches: 23. Germline V CDR1 and CDR2: SGHAT, FQNNGV. CDR3 length: 17 residues. CDR3 protein: CASGSGTGTGFGVVQFF. The CDR3 region has the DNA TGTGCCAGCGGATCAGGAACCGGGACAGGGTTTGGGGTTGTGCAGTTCTTC.

The V gene is TRBV7-9, the J gene TRBJ2-1; D remains unclear. CDR3 length: 13 amino acids. The germline gives CDR1 SEHNR, CDR2 FQNEAQ (reference sequence). Trimming stripped 2 bases from V and 13 bases from J, with 15 bases between. DNA for the CDR3: TGTGCCAGCAGCTTAAACGCAGTCCTCATACAGTTCTTC. Translating gives CASSLNAVLIQFF.

The chain carries TRBV5-1 and TRBJ1-1, with D possibly TRBD1 on 5 matching bases. The V end was cut by 0 bases, the J end by 5 bases, with 11 bases between. The CDR3 is 14 amino acids. Germline V lookup: CDR1 SGHRS, CDR2 YFSETQ. For the CDR3, the DNA is TGCGCCAGCAGCTTGGGTGGGGGGGTTACTGAAGCTTTCTTT. Translation: CASSLGGGVTEAFF. The whole variable domain, filled in from reference TRBV5-1 and TRBJ1-1, reads KAGVTQTPRYLIKTRGQQVTLSCSPISGHRSVSWYQQTPGQGLQFLFEYFSETQRNKGNFPGRFSGRQFSNSRSEMNVSTLELGDSALYLCASSLGGGVTEAFFGQGTRLTVV.

The chain links TRBV2 to TRBJ1-3, with unresolved D. CDR1 and CDR2 (germline): SNHLY, FYNNEI. The CDR3 runs to 13 residues. Trimming stripped 6 bases from V and 0 bases from J, with 6 bases between. In DNA, the CDR3 is TGTGCCAGCAGAATATCCTCTGGAAACACCATATATTTT. This encodes CASRISSGNTIYF.

This rearrangement joins TRBV10-3 to TRBJ2-3, with 13 bases fitting TRBD2. Germline values: CDR1 ENHRY, CDR2 SYGVKD. The CDR3 covers 16 residues. Trimming took 6 bases from V and 2 from J; bases not matched to a gene: 5. As DNA, the CDR3 is TGTGCCATCAGAAAGGGACTAGCGGGAAACACAGATACGCAGTATTTT. It specifies CAIRKGLAGNTDTQYF.